The 15 T cell receptor beta chains presented below share a single source sample, sequenced in a study of blood T cells in healthy people across ages. Then a second PCR, running roughly 7 to 11 cycles, was carried out with a sample-barcoded 5' primer and a J-beta primer mix. TCRdb re-called the 5' RACE reads with MiXCR, one entry per CDR3 protein. Among some 1.4 million distinct CDR3 sequences, 42% were seen once, and the ten largest hold 7% to 9%. Material: blood. The receptors stem from a woman aged 18-29 years in good health.

This clonotype has only a few counts. The chain links TRBV6-2 or TRBV6-3 to TRBJ2-3, with D hard to call. Trimming left V 7 bases short and J 3 bases short, with 20 bases between. The CDR3 covers 16 residues. The germline V gene has CDR1 MNHEY and CDR2 SVGEGT. CDR3 in amino acids: CASTLQPARGTDTQYF. The CDR3 DNA is TGTGCCAGCACCCTACAGCCAGCCCGAGGAACAGATACGCAGTATTTT.

This chain joins TRBV7-2 and TRBJ2-2, with D uncertain. Germline CDR1 and CDR2: SGHTA and FQGNSA. Trimming cost V 3 bases and J 4 bases, with 9 bases left between them. The CDR3 is made up of 14 amino acids. In DNA, the CDR3 is TGTGCCAGCAGCTTCATGGATGGCACCGGGGAGCTGTTTTTT. Its protein is CASSFMDGTGELFF.

V and J are TRBV12-3 or TRBV12-4 and TRBJ1-4; D perhaps matches TRBD1 (6 bases). Between the trimmed V and J ends, which lost 2 bases and 4 bases, there was a span of 8 bases. The CDR3 contains 14 residues. For the CDR3, the DNA is TGTGCCAGCAGTTTAACACAGGGTAATGAAAAACTGTTTTTT. The encoded protein is CASSLTQGNEKLFF.

This rearrangement joins TRBV11-2 to TRBJ2-7, with 13 positions matching TRBD2. This CDR3 region has 15 residues. In germline, CDR1 is SGHAT, CDR2 FQNNGV. The V gene end was trimmed by 1 base and the J gene end by 7 bases; junction bases not matched to a gene: 4. The CDR3 DNA sequence: TGTGCCAGCAGCTTAGGGACTAGCGGGAGTGGTGAGCAGTACTTC. It encodes CASSLGTSGSGEQYF. Drawing the rest from reference TRBV11-2 and TRBJ2-7, the complete variable domain is EAGVAQSPRYKIIEKRQSVAFWCNPISGHATLYWYQQILGQGPKLLIQFQNNGVVDDSQLPKDRFSAERLKGVDSTLKIQPAKLEDSAVYLCASSLGTSGSGEQYFGPGTRLTVT.

This clonotype was found a few times. V usage is TRBV12-5 and J usage is TRBJ2-1; 8 bases align to TRBD2. Per the germline V gene, CDR1 is LGHNT and CDR2 is FRNRAP. The V gene end was trimmed by 5 bases and the J gene end by 0 bases; junction bases not matched to a gene: 3. The CDR3 loop spans 15 amino acids. The CDR3 DNA reads as TGTGCTAGTGGTCCGAGCGGGAGCTCCTACAATGAGCAGTTCTTC. It codes for CASGPSGSSYNEQFF.

As concerns this clonotype: This clone may be a read error of a much larger clone one base away. The chain couples TRBV25-1 to TRBJ1-2; 11 bases map to TRBD1. The J segment lost 5 bases and the V segment lost 11 bases, leaving 10 bases of the junction unmatched. This CDR3 contains 14 residues. CDR1 is MGHDK, CDR2 SYGVNS, per germline. This CDR3 reads CARTGTGGIYGYTF. CDR3 bases: TGTGCCCGCACCGGGACAGGGGGGATATATGGCTACACCTTC.

This chain uses TRBV6-1 with TRBJ2-1, with 9 positions matching TRBD2. Trimming cost V 6 bases and J 8 bases; bases outside gene matches: 20. CDR1 is MNHNS, CDR2 SASEGT, per germline. CDR3 size: 18 residues. In nucleotides, the CDR3 is TGTGCCAGCAGCTCCTTGAATAGGGGCGGGAGGGCCATGGATGAGCAGTTCTTC. Translation: CASSSLNRGGRAMDEQFF.

This clonotype was seen only a few times. V is TRBV6-1 and J is TRBJ1-1; 7 bases map to TRBD1. J gave up 2 bases and V 0 bases, and 6 bases lay outside the gene matches. This CDR3 spans 16 amino acids. Germline V gives CDR1 MNHNS, CDR2 SASEGT. The chain's CDR3 is CASSEAVYRGNTEAFF. The DNA for the CDR3 is TGTGCCAGCAGTGAAGCGGTATACAGGGGTAACACTGAAGCTTTCTTT.

V and J are TRBV7-9 and TRBJ2-7, with TRBD1 matching over 10 bases. V gave up 4 bases and J gave up 7 bases; unmatched junction bases: 10. This CDR3 contains 15 residues. Germline V gene data show CDR1 as SEHNR and CDR2 as FQNEAQ (reference sequence). CDR3 in amino acids: CASSSLTGGFNEQYF. The CDR3 region has the DNA TGTGCCAGCAGCTCCTTGACAGGGGGCTTTAATGAGCAGTACTTC.

This clonotype appeared a few times. This chain links TRBV12-3 or TRBV12-4 with TRBJ2-5; 10 bases agree with TRBD1. The CDR3 has 16 amino acids. After removal of 1 base from V and 5 bases from J, the junction contained 7 bases not matched to a gene. The CDR3 sequence: CASSLGMTGGWETQYF. The CDR3 coding sequence is TGTGCCAGCAGTTTAGGGATGACAGGGGGCTGGGAGACCCAGTACTTC.

V is TRBV27 and J is TRBJ2-5; D possibly matches TRBD1 or TRBD2 (5 bases each). CDR1 and CDR2 from the germline V gene are MNHEY and SMNVEV (reference sequence). This CDR3 comprises 12 residues. The ends were cut back, 6 bases at V and 7 bases at J, with 12 bases in the middle. This chain's CDR3 is CASRSGRATQYF. The DNA for the CDR3 is TGTGCCAGCAGGAGCGGCAGGGCGACCCAGTACTTC.

The chain carries TRBV14 and TRBJ1-2, with a weak D call TRBD1 (6 bases). Germline loops: CDR1 SGHDN, CDR2 FVKESK. V was pared by 4 bases and J by 10 bases, with 13 bases between. This CDR3 spans 12 amino acids. This chain's CDR3 is CASSLQDSSYTF. CDR3 sequence (DNA): TGTGCCAGCAGCCTACAGGACAGCTCCTACACCTTC.

The chain has TRBV12-3 or TRBV12-4 and TRBJ2-1; possible D gene TRBD1, 6 bases. The J call may be wrong; the DNA end is better matched by TRBJ2-7. This CDR3 is 16 amino acids long. Here the CDR3 reads CASSFRGISSYNEQYF. The CDR3, as DNA: TGTGCCAGCAGTTTTAGGGGGATTAGCTCCTACAATGAGCAGTACTTC.

The chain carries TRBV30 and TRBJ2-1; the D is unclear. The CDR3 loop spans 12 amino acids. Trimming removed 1 base from V and 7 bases from J, with 8 bases in between. Germline loops: CDR1 GTSNPN, CDR2 SVGIG (reference sequence). This CDR3 reads CAWSGQGNEQFF. Written as DNA, the CDR3 is TGTGCCTGGAGTGGACAAGGAAATGAGCAGTTCTTC.

The J gene is TRBJ2-3, the V gene TRBV25-1; 10 bases match TRBD2. The germline V gene has CDR1 MGHDK and CDR2 SYGVNS. The CDR3 is made up of 17 amino acids. Trimming cost V 5 bases and J 2 bases; bases outside gene matches: 10. For the CDR3, the DNA is TGTGCCAGCAGTCGGCGCGCCACTAGCGGGAACACAGATACGCAGTATTTT. As protein: CASSRRATSGNTDTQYF.